Shown below are 23 T cell receptor beta chains from a single sample sequenced in a study of CD8+ T cells in alopecia areata. Following RNA extraction, reverse transcription yielded cDNA that acted as the sequencing template. Some clones are missing from TCRdb's copy, which holds only in-frame ones; the method was immunoSEQ multiplex PCR. This table holds 100,000 to 150,000 clones, roughly 55% found once. The treatment denotes: oral pan-JAK inhibitor, 5-10 mg twice daily. The sequenced sample was CD4+ T cells sorted from blood, obtained at week 4, from a patient treated with tofacitinib. These receptor sequences come from a human donor with alopecia areata.

This clone was observed a few times. The chain combines TRBV2 with TRBJ2-3, with TRBD1 matching over 9 bases. V dropped 6 bases and J dropped 2; count of bases not matched to a gene: 9. Germline CDR1 and CDR2: SNHLY and FYNNEI. CDR3 size: 16 residues. This CDR3 is CASRAGQGLYTDTQYF. The CDR3 bases are TGTGCCAGCAGGGCGGGACAGGGACTTTACACAGATACGCAGTATTTT.

The gene calls are TRBV7-2 and TRBJ1-3, with no clear D. The V gene's germline CDR1 is SGHTA and CDR2 FQGNSA. The CDR3 covers 16 residues. Between the trimmed V and J ends, which lost 0 bases and 0 bases, there was a span of 9 bases. The CDR3 coding sequence is TGTGCCAGCAGCTTAGCCCGAACAGTCTCTGGAAACACCATATATTTT. It yields the protein CASSLARTVSGNTIYF.

V and J are TRBV5-4 and TRBJ2-5; no reliable D call. The CDR3 length is 13 residues. V lost 0 bases and J lost 2, with 5 bases in between. Germline-derived CDR1 and CDR2 are SGHNT and YYREEE (reference sequence). CDR3 in amino acids: CASSLVTQETQYF. CDR3 DNA sequence: TGTGCCAGCAGCTTGGTTACACAAGAGACCCAGTACTTC.

The chain recombines TRBV5-1 with TRBJ2-2; no reliable D call. Trimming stripped 0 bases from V and 1 base from J, with 4 bases between. The CDR3 is 14 residues long. The V gene's germline CDR1 is SGHRS and CDR2 YFSETQ. CDR3: CASSLGKNTGELFF. In DNA, the CDR3 is TGCGCCAGCAGCTTGGGGAAGAACACCGGGGAGCTGTTTTTT.

This rearrangement joins TRBV18 to TRBJ1-2; tentatively, D is TRBD1 (5 bases). V was shortened by 1 base and J by 3 bases, with 12 bases between the two germline ends. CDR3 size: 15 residues. In germline, CDR1 is KGHSH, CDR2 LQKENI. The chain's CDR3 is CASSPRREGDYGYTF. The CDR3 DNA sequence: TGTGCCAGCTCACCACGTAGGGAAGGGGACTATGGCTACACCTTC.

Concerning this clone itself: The sample carries other DNA sequences with the same CDR3. The V and J genes are TRBV9 and TRBJ2-5, with D possibly TRBD2 on 6 matching bases. V was pared by 2 bases and J by 0 bases, with 8 bases between. CDR3 size: 14 residues. Germline V gene data show CDR1 as SGDLS and CDR2 as YYNGEE. The CDR3 loop reads CASSVGGDQETQYF. In nucleotides, the CDR3 is TGTGCCAGCAGCGTCGGGGGTGACCAAGAGACCCAGTACTTC.

V gene TRBV7-2 combines with J gene TRBJ2-7, with D possibly being TRBD2 (5 bases). Germline CDR1 reads SGHTA; CDR2 reads FQGNSA. Trimming cost V 0 bases and J 9 bases, with 21 bases left between them. CDR3 length: 16 amino acids. CDR3 region: CASSLAPSADTGWQYF. The CDR3 coding sequence is TGTGCCAGCAGCTTAGCTCCATCTGCCGATACGGGATGGCAGTACTTC.

The gene calls are TRBV30 and TRBJ1-2, with TRBD1 matching over 10 bases. Germline V CDR1 and CDR2: GTSNPN, SVGIG (reference sequence). This CDR3 spans 14 amino acids. J gave up 6 bases and V 0 bases, and 4 bases lay outside the gene matches. The CDR3 region is CAWSVGQGRDGYTF. CDR3 nucleotides: TGTGCCTGGAGTGTGGGACAGGGGAGAGATGGCTACACCTTC.

CDR3 DNA: TGTGCCAGCAGTTTCCAGGGTTTTGGGACCCTACTGACTTTC. This gives the protein CASSFQGFGTLLTF. The chain uses TRBV27 and TRBJ2-6; D tentatively fits TRBD1 or TRBD2 (5 bases each). Trimming left V 3 bases short and J 16 bases short, with 19 bases between. CDR3 length: 14 residues. From germline, CDR1 is MNHEY and CDR2 SMNVEV (reference sequence).

The V gene is TRBV5-1, the J gene TRBJ2-5; a weak D match, TRBD2 (6 bases). The CDR3 runs 14 residues. Looked up from germline, CDR1 is SGHRS and CDR2 is YFSETQ. Trimming stripped 5 bases from V and 5 bases from J, with 16 bases between. CDR3 loop: CASRAGLAGETQYF. CDR3 sequence (DNA): TGCGCCAGCAGAGCAGGTCTGGCGGGGGAGACCCAGTACTTC. The entire variable domain, with the rest obtained from reference TRBV5-1 and TRBJ2-5, is as follows: KAGVTQTPRYLIKTRGQQVTLSCSPISGHRSVSWYQQTPGQGLQFLFEYFSETQRNKGNFPGRFSGRQFSNSRSEMNVSTLELGDSALYLCASRAGLAGETQYFGPGTRLLVL.

The chain employs TRBV4-3 and TRBJ2-5; 11 bases agree with TRBD2. This CDR3 is 17 amino acids long. Germline CDR1 reads LGHNA; CDR2 reads YSLEER. The J segment lost 4 bases and the V segment lost 2 bases, leaving 9 bases of the junction unmatched. CDR3 residues: CASSQSSGGSGRETQYF. The CDR3 coding sequence is TGCGCCAGCAGCCAATCTAGCGGGGGGTCAGGGAGAGAGACCCAGTACTTC.

The table lists this clone with a few counts. J is TRBJ2-3 and V is TRBV10-3; 7 nucleotides line up with TRBD1. With V trimmed by 8 bases and J by 6 bases, 11 bases remained unmatched. This CDR3 has 14 residues. Germline CDR1 is ENHRY and CDR2 is SYGVKD. The CDR3 here is CAIGGTGETDTQYF. Written as DNA, the CDR3 is TGTGCCATCGGGGGCACAGGGGAGACGGATACGCAGTATTTT.

The CDR3 DNA is TGCGCCAGCAGCCAAGGGGAAGCTGGGGCCAACGTCCTGACTTTC. This sequence encodes CASSQGEAGANVLTF. This sequence joins TRBV4-1 and TRBJ2-6; no clear D. Germline-derived CDR1 and CDR2 are MGHRA and YSYEKL. The CDR3 consists of 15 residues. Trimming cost V 1 base and J 2 bases, with 6 bases left between them.

The genes are TRBV30 and TRBJ2-2, with D possibly TRBD1 on 6 matching bases. This CDR3 spans 14 amino acids. The V and J ends lost 0 bases and 5 bases respectively, with 10 bases between them. Germline V gene lookup returns CDR1 GTSNPN and CDR2 SVGIG (reference sequence). The CDR3 is CAWSVGTGTGELFF. In nucleotides, the CDR3 is TGTGCCTGGAGTGTAGGTACAGGGACCGGGGAGCTGTTTTTT.

Only a few counts were recorded for this clone. The chain has TRBV4-3 and TRBJ2-4, with D perhaps TRBD1 or TRBD2 (6 bases each). V lost 0 bases to trimming and J lost 6 bases, with 12 bases between them. There are 15 residues in the CDR3. Germline CDR1 LGHNA, CDR2 YSLEER. The CDR3 protein is CASSQDRGVLNIQYF. CDR3 DNA: TGCGCCAGCAGCCAAGATAGGGGGGTCTTAAACATTCAGTACTTC.

This rearrangement joins TRBV28 to TRBJ2-5, with D possibly being TRBD2 (5 bases). V lost 6 bases and J lost 7, with 12 bases in between. This CDR3 has 12 residues. Germline CDR1 is MDHEN and CDR2 is SYDVKM. The CDR3 sequence is CASSPPRGTQYF. The CDR3 DNA is TGTGCCAGCAGCCCACCCCGGGGGACCCAGTACTTC.

The chain recombines TRBV30 with TRBJ2-7; weak D call: TRBD2 (5 bases). Germline CDR1 is GTSNPN and CDR2 is SVGIG (reference sequence). The V and J ends lost 2 bases and 6 bases respectively, with 14 bases between them. CDR3 length: 13 amino acids. CDR3 sequence (DNA): TGTGCCTGGAGTAACTCAGGAGGTTTCGAGCAGTACTTC. Protein product: CAWSNSGGFEQYF.

The chain links TRBV29-1 to TRBJ2-1; the D gene is possibly TRBD1 (6 bases). The CDR3 runs to 12 residues. The V gene lost 2 bases and the J gene lost 6 bases, with 8 bases spanning the gap. CDR1 SQVTM and CDR2 ANQGSEA come from the germline V gene. The CDR3 DNA is TGCAGCGTTGAATCAGGGGTCAATGAGCAGTTCTTC. This translates into CSVESGVNEQFF.

The CDR3 loop is CASSTRGGSYNSPLHF. Here the CDR3 DNA reads TGTGCCAGCAGTACCCGCGGGGGGTCCTATAATTCACCCCTCCACTTT. This rearrangement joins TRBV27 to TRBJ1-6; maybe TRBD1 (5 bases). Trimming took off 5 bases at V and 1 base at J, with 12 bases between the two ends. Germline assignment: CDR1 MNHEY and CDR2 SMNVEV (reference sequence). This CDR3 has 16 amino acids.

The chain is built from TRBV7-2 and TRBJ1-5; the D gene is possibly TRBD1 (5 bases). V was cut by 2 bases and J by 6 bases, with 8 bases left in between. Germline V CDR1 and CDR2: SGHTA, FQGNSA. This CDR3 has 13 residues. For the CDR3, the DNA is TGTGCCAGCAGCTTACGGGGGACTCAGCCCCAGCATTTT. This gives the protein CASSLRGTQPQHF.

A few counts support this clone. The chain links TRBV29-1 to TRBJ1-2; D is perhaps TRBD1 (5 bases). The CDR3 extends over 20 amino acids. The V end was cut by 0 bases, the J end by 2 bases, with 28 bases between. Germline V lookup: CDR1 SQVTM, CDR2 ANQGSEA. CDR3 protein: CSVEERQRGNRDRGNYGYTF. The CDR3 DNA is TGCAGCGTTGAAGAAAGACAAAGGGGTAATCGGGATAGGGGCAACTATGGCTACACCTTC. Full variable domain (missing parts from reference TRBV29-1 and TRBJ1-2): SAVISQKPSRDICQRGTSLTIQCQVDSQVTMMFWYRQQPGQSLTLIATANQGSEATYESGFVIDKFPISRPNLTFSTLTVSNMSPEDSSIYLCSVEERQRGNRDRGNYGYTFGSGTRLTVV.

This clone was counted between two and nine times. The chain has TRBV5-1 and TRBJ2-2; 7 bases align to TRBD1. The length of the CDR3 is 15 residues. Germline V gives CDR1 SGHRS, CDR2 YFSETQ. The junction had 2 bases not matched to a gene; V was cut back by 2 bases and J by 1 base. The CDR3 protein is CASSFQGVNTGELFF. The CDR3 region has the DNA TGCGCCAGCAGCTTCCAGGGGGTGAACACCGGGGAGCTGTTTTTT.

The chain links TRBV5-1 to TRBJ2-1; 13 nucleotides align to TRBD2. Germline V gene data show CDR1 as SGHRS and CDR2 as YFSETQ. The CDR3 length is 15 residues. V lost 0 bases to trimming and J lost 12 bases; unmatched junction nucleotides: 6. The chain's CDR3 is CASSLGTSGSTGQFF. The CDR3 DNA sequence: TGCGCCAGCAGCTTGGGGACTAGCGGGAGTACTGGGCAGTTCTTC.